Reported below is one T cell receptor beta chain. Vbeta (60) and Jbeta (13) primers were used in the PCR. Repertoires were generated with immunoSEQ multiplex PCR, while TCRdb's copy carries only in-frame clones and drops some. This sample carries fewer than 120,000 clones, 78% of them seen once, and the ten largest clones take approximately 1.3%. Germline CDR1 reads SGHVS; CDR2 reads FNYEAQ. CDR3 length: 19 residues. V dropped 4 bases and J dropped 5; count of bases not matched to a gene: 17. The data were obtained in a study of cytomegalovirus exposure and HLA in healthy donors. Sequencing used PBMCs. The rearrangement links TRBV7-6 to TRBJ2-5; 12 positions match TRBD1. The sequence derives from a woman in her 30s in good health and CMV-seronegative. CDR3 bases: TGTGCCAGCAGCTCACCTGGGGGGACAGGGGGCGAACGGTGGGAGACCCAGTACTTC. Translated: CASSSPGGTGGERWETQYF.